This is a list of T cell receptor beta chains from one sample in a study of graft-versus-host responses after intestinal transplantation. Measured with immunoSEQ multiplex PCR; TCRdb has only the in-frame clones, and not every one. The profile shows some 88,000 clones, approximately 94% of them singletons. What these receptors recognize is not known. The material sequenced was unstimulated CD8+ T cells sorted from spleen or lymph node cells, taken before intestinal transplant. The receptor set was obtained from a human donor who received an intestinal transplant. CDR3s include the opening cysteine and the closing phenylalanine or tryptophan. D genes are given only for firm matches. Size values are once, few and many counts, or a class for expanded clones, and some rows have none.

size	V	J	D	CDR3	DNA
NA	TRBV2	TRBJ1-2	NA	CASEGQPLLGYTF	TGTGCCAGCGAAGGACAGCCGCTATTGGGATACACCTTC
NA	TRBV7-8	TRBJ2-7	NA	CASSLVIYEQYF	TGTGCCAGCAGCTTAGTTATCTACGAGCAGTACTTC
once	TRBV27	TRBJ2-6	TRBD1	CASSLVTGPPSGANVLTF	TGTGCCAGCAGTTTAGTGACAGGGCCCCCCTCTGGGGCCAACGTCCTGACTTTC
NA	TRBV11-2	TRBJ1-1	NA	CASSSRDTEAFF	TGTGCCAGCAGCTCCAGGGACACTGAAGCTTTCTTT
NA	TRBV27	TRBJ1-1	TRBD1	CASSSRGPYTEAFF	TGTGCCAGCAGTTCAAGGGGGCCATACACTGAAGCTTTCTTT
NA	TRBV27	TRBJ1-1	NA	CASSLQGNTEAFF	TGTGCCAGCAGTCTACAGGGGAACACTGAAGCTTTCTTT
NA	TRBV5-6	TRBJ2-3	NA	CASSLGTGWSTDTQYF	TGTGCCAGCAGCTTGGGAACAGGGTGGAGCACAGATACGCAGTATTTT
NA	TRBV7-9	TRBJ2-7	NA	CASSLGGTLTSYEQYF	TGTGCCAGCAGCTTAGGAGGGACTTTAACATCCTACGAGCAGTACTTC
NA	TRBV7-9	TRBJ1-5	NA	CASSPQNQPQHF	TGTGCCAGCAGCCCCCAAAATCAGCCCCAGCATTTT
NA	TRBV7-2	TRBJ2-5	TRBD1	CASSLIEGAGETQYF	TGTGCCAGCAGCTTGATTGAGGGGGCCGGTGAGACCCAGTACTTC
NA	TRBV4-3	TRBJ2-7	NA	CASSQDETGETYEQYF	TGCGCCAGCAGCCAAGATGAGACAGGTGAGACCTACGAGCAGTACTTC
NA	TRBV7-9	TRBJ2-1	TRBD2	CASSSSGGAYNEQFF	TGTGCCAGCAGTTCTAGCGGGGGGGCCTACAATGAGCAGTTCTTC
NA	TRBV27	TRBJ1-6	NA	CASSLGLSPLHF	TGTGCCAGCAGTCTGGGACTTTCACCCCTCCACTTT
NA	TRBV4-3	TRBJ1-2	TRBD1	CASSQTRDSGFGYTF	TGCGCCAGCAGCCAAACCCGGGACAGCGGATTTGGCTACACCTTC
NA	TRBV19	TRBJ1-2	NA	CASGVGGHGYTF	TGTGCCAGTGGGGTGGGAGGCCATGGCTACACCTTC
once	TRBV11-3	TRBJ1-1	TRBD1	CASSLVQGDPEAFF	TGTGCCAGCAGCCTCGTCCAGGGGGACCCTGAAGCTTTCTTT
NA	TRBV2	TRBJ2-2	TRBD1	CASNEDIGGTGFSGELFF	TGTGCCAGCAATGAGGATATTGGAGGGACAGGGTTTTCCGGGGAGCTGTTTTTT
NA	TRBV15	TRBJ1-1	NA	CATSGREVTEAFF	TGTGCCACCAGCGGCAGGGAGGTTACTGAAGCTTTCTTT
NA	TRBV29-1	TRBJ2-6	NA	CSVADPRDISSGANVLTF	TGCAGCGTTGCGGACCCCCGGGACATTAGCTCTGGGGCCAACGTCCTGACTTTC
once	TRBV30	TRBJ1-4	TRBD1	CAWESGGRLGEKLFF	TGTGCCTGGGAGTCAGGGGGTAGACTGGGTGAAAAACTGTTTTTT
NA	TRBV5-6	TRBJ2-7	TRBD2	CASSVLAGGDEQYF	TGTGCCAGCAGCGTACTAGCGGGGGGCGACGAGCAGTACTTC
few	TRBV10-3	TRBJ1-1	TRBD1	CAIRRDRGITEAFF	TGTGCCATCAGGAGGGACAGGGGGATCACTGAAGCTTTCTTT
NA	TRBV27	TRBJ2-3	NA	CASSLYRGLTDTQYF	TGTGCCAGCAGTTTATACAGGGGACTCACAGATACGCAGTATTTT
once	TRBV7-6	TRBJ2-1	TRBD2	CASSLAPGLAGGSSYNEQFF	TGTGCCAGCAGCTTAGCGCCGGGACTAGCGGGGGGTAGCTCCTACAATGAGCAGTTCTTC
NA	TRBV4-3	TRBJ2-1	TRBD2	CASSQVWLAERHNEQFF	TGCGCCAGCAGCCAAGTTTGGCTAGCGGAGCGCCACAATGAGCAGTTCTTC
NA	TRBV28	TRBJ2-1	TRBD2	CASSFGGVAGDEQFF	TGTGCCAGCAGTTTTGGGGGAGTAGCGGGGGATGAGCAGTTCTTC
once	TRBV4-1	TRBJ1-1	TRBD1	CASSHPTTGWDAEAFF	TGCGCCAGCAGCCACCCCACGACAGGGTGGGATGCTGAAGCTTTCTTT
NA	TRBV11-2	TRBJ1-3	NA	CASSPLVSGNTIYF	TGTGCCAGCAGCCCGCTAGTCTCTGGAAACACCATATATTTT
NA	TRBV27	TRBJ2-1	NA	CASSTGTTADNEQFF	TGTGCCAGCAGTACCGGGACAACGGCTGACAATGAGCAGTTCTTC
NA	TRBV30	TRBJ2-7	NA	CAWSDGSLSYEQYF	TGTGCCTGGAGTGATGGCAGTCTCTCCTACGAGCAGTACTTC
NA	TRBV11-2	TRBJ1-1	TRBD1	CASSASTGGTEAFF	TGTGCCAGCAGCGCATCAACAGGGGGCACTGAAGCTTTCTTT
NA	TRBV2	TRBJ1-6	NA	CASSEMPGSYNSPLHF	TGTGCCAGCAGTGAAATGCCCGGCTCCTATAATTCACCCCTCCACTTT
NA	TRBV16	TRBJ2-1	TRBD1	CASSSTGVLPEQFF	TGTGCCAGCAGCTCGACAGGGGTTCTCCCCGAGCAGTTCTTC
NA	TRBV6-5	TRBJ2-3	NA	CASSPLGSTTDTQYF	TGTGCCAGCAGTCCTCTTGGGAGCACCACAGATACGCAGTATTTT
NA	TRBV29-1	TRBJ2-5	NA	CSSAGETQYF	TGCAGCTCGGCGGGAGAGACCCAGTACTTC
NA	TRBV6-6	TRBJ2-1	TRBD2	CAGGTNYNEQFF	TGTGCCGGCGGGACTAACTACAATGAGCAGTTCTTC
once	TRBV19	TRBJ1-4	NA	CASSIYGGPNEKLFF	TGTGCCAGTAGTATTTATGGCGGGCCTAATGAAAAACTGTTTTTT
NA	TRBV5-6	TRBJ1-1	NA	CASSLGAGTEAFF	TGTGCCAGCAGCTTGGGGGCGGGAACTGAAGCTTTCTTT
NA	TRBV2	TRBJ1-5	NA	CASRRTDTDQPQHF	TGTGCCAGCAGAAGGACAGACACAGATCAGCCCCAGCATTTT
NA	TRBV12-5	TRBJ1-1	TRBD1	CASGPAPFWGQGLNTEAFF	TGTGCTAGTGGTCCAGCCCCCTTTTGGGGACAGGGGCTGAACACTGAAGCTTTCTTT
NA	TRBV11-3	TRBJ2-7	NA	CASSPPGGLSYEQYF	TGTGCCAGCAGCCCCCCCGGAGGGCTTTCCTACGAGCAGTACTTC
NA	TRBV4-3	TRBJ2-3	TRBD2	CASSQSGGGTDTQYF	TGCGCCAGCAGCCAAAGCGGGGGGGGGACAGATACGCAGTATTTT
NA	TRBV5-5	TRBJ2-3	NA	CASCRGTDTQYF	TGTGCCAGCTGCAGGGGAACAGATACGCAGTATTTT
NA	TRBV29-1	TRBJ2-4	TRBD1	CSVTGTDYIQYF	TGCAGCGTTACCGGGACAGATTACATTCAGTACTTC
NA	TRBV6-1	TRBJ1-1	NA	CASSEVGLLNTEAFF	TGTGCCAGCAGTGAAGTCGGACTGCTGAACACTGAAGCTTTCTTT
NA	TRBV27	TRBJ2-2	TRBD1	CASSSPSGQGDTGELFF	TGTGCCAGCAGTTCTCCCTCGGGACAGGGAGACACCGGGGAGCTGTTTTTT
once	TRBV9	TRBJ1-2	TRBD1	CASSDRENYGYTF	TGTGCCAGCAGTGACAGGGAGAACTATGGCTACACCTTC
NA	TRBV7-6	TRBJ2-5	TRBD2	CASSLARGTGGQETQYF	TGTGCCAGCAGCTTAGCGCGGGGGACGGGGGGCCAAGAGACCCAGTACTTC
NA	TRBV5-6	TRBJ1-5	NA	CASSLLFSNQPQHF	TGTGCCAGCAGCTTGCTCTTCTCCAATCAGCCCCAGCATTTT
few	TRBV27	TRBJ1-1	TRBD1	CASTTGVNTEAFF	TGTGCCAGTACGACAGGGGTGAACACTGAAGCTTTCTTT
NA	TRBV6-1	TRBJ2-1	TRBD2	CASSEFGGGERGEQFF	TGTGCCAGCAGTGAGTTCGGCGGGGGAGAACGGGGTGAGCAGTTCTTC
NA	TRBV27	TRBJ2-1	TRBD2	CASSYSGGLYNEQFF	TGTGCCAGCAGTTATAGCGGGGGCCTATACAATGAGCAGTTCTTC
once	TRBV15	TRBJ2-5	TRBD1	CATSTDKGTGVETQYF	TGTGCCACCAGCACCGATAAAGGGACAGGGGTCGAGACCCAGTACTTC
NA	TRBV30	TRBJ1-4	NA	CAWSLGGNEKLFF	TGTGCCTGGAGTCTGGGGGGGAATGAAAAACTGTTTTTT
NA	TRBV7-9	TRBJ1-6	NA	CASSFPGSPLHF	TGTGCCAGCAGCTTCCCAGGTTCACCCCTCCACTTT
NA	TRBV27	TRBJ1-4	TRBD1	CASSSLQGRTNEKLFF	TGTGCCAGCAGTTCCCTACAGGGGCGTACTAATGAAAAACTGTTTTTT
few	TRBV7-2	TRBJ1-6	TRBD1	CASSPSTGGERALHF	TGTGCCAGCAGCCCCTCGACAGGGGGCGAGAGGGCCCTCCACTTT